This T cell receptor (beta chain) was profiled in a study of T cells after yellow fever vaccination. Study-wide results and caveats: The secondary response peaked faster, at day 5 versus 15, but was weaker. Abundant clonotypes (contaminants from the bulk population) could be present in FACS-sorted repertoires.

Researchers made TCR cDNA using 5'RACE template switching, and this step added a universal primer site and UMIs. TCRdb re-derived calls from the 5' RACE reads in MiXCR, one entry per CDR3 protein. The table has around 140,000 distinct CDR3 sequences, roughly 8.2% seen once. The CDR3 contains 15 residues. CDR1 is SGHRS and CDR2 is YFSETQ in the germline V gene. V lost 4 bases and J lost 2, with 14 bases in between. There are many counts of this clonotype. Its cognate antigen is unknown. The receptor was derived from a young man who received the YFV17D yellow fever vaccine. The material was CD4+ T cells sorted from PBMCs, obtained 5 days after the yellow fever booster vaccination. The V gene is TRBV5-1, the J gene TRBJ2-3; D is uncertain. The CDR3 loop reads CASSPVPAATDTQYF. CDR3 coding DNA: TGCGCCAGCAGCCCAGTACCGGCCGCCACAGATACGCAGTATTTT.